This TCR beta chain originates from a study of blood T cell repertoires in COVID-19. Study-wide context: Sources were T cells, B-cell-depleted T cells, or PBMCs; the material itself was cDNA or gDNA.

The repertoire was sequenced with immunoSEQ multiplex PCR; TCRdb's copy has only in-frame clones and lacks some. The repertoire consists of approximately 200,000 clones, with roughly 81% occurring once and the leading ten covering approximately 12%. Germline CDR1 SGHVS, CDR2 FNYEAQ. The CDR3 loop spans 16 amino acids. V was shortened by 0 bases and J by 2 bases, with 14 bases between the two germline ends. The rearrangement uses TRBV7-6 and TRBJ2-7; no firm D call. Sample: peripheral blood. The source of this sequence is a woman aged 80 or older with COVID-19, enrolled during active disease. CDR3 sequence: CASSLASAGWAYEQYF. Written as DNA, the CDR3 is TGTGCCAGCAGCTTAGCGTCGGCAGGTTGGGCCTACGAGCAGTACTTC.